This is a list of T cell receptor beta chains from one sample in a study of blood T cell repertoires in COVID-19. Here immunoSEQ multiplex PCR was the method, and the copy in TCRdb shows in-frame clones only, minus some. The repertoire holds 65,000 to 70,000 clones, with around 86% as singletons. The sequenced sample consisted of peripheral blood. These receptors originate from an elderly man with acute or convalescent COVID-19. Each CDR3 is given without its conserved first and last residue.

>TRBJ1-1|TRBV5-1
ASSLEMRNTEAF
>TRBJ2-1|TRBV24-1
ATSDPGLADYNEQF
>TRBJ1-4|TRBV6-5
ASRGRVVNEKLF
>TRBJ2-4|TRBV7-2
ASSAGFLENIQY
>TRBJ2-1|TRBV7-6
ASSFQLAAGLSSYNEQF
>TRBJ1-1|TRBV7-9
ASSSQGFEAF
>TRBJ2-1|TRBV2
ASSPDRHGGTGWRNEQF
>TRBJ1-5|TRBV6-5
ASSQGTGKPQH
>TRBJ2-2|TRBV12-3/TRBV12-4
ASRRHGGELF
>TRBJ1-2|TRBV7-2
ASSLDPAGAGYT
>TRBJ1-2|TRBV5-6
ASSLESRRGYGYT
>TRBJ2-7|TRBV14
ASSQDWVRNEQY
>TRBJ2-3|TRBV9
ASSEGRDQRDTQY
>TRBJ2-5|TRBV5-1
ASSNRETQY
>TRBJ1-2|TRBV2
ASTVQGVRGYT
>TRBJ2-7|TRBV7-2
ASSLDRVSYEQY
>TRBJ1-5|TRBV19
ATERQGNQPQH
>TRBJ1-6|TRBV6-5
ASRPQGVGNSPLH
>TRBJ1-6|TRBV27
ASSFQGLLYNSPLH
>TRBJ2-1|TRBV24-1
ATSVAGTTYNEQF
>TRBJ2-5|TRBV28
ASSLVSAGETQY
>TRBJ1-3|TRBV19
ASSLFSGNTIY
>TRBJ2-1|TRBV2
ASAAGLSVGEQF
>TRBJ1-1|TRBV19
ASRQGPVTEAF
>TRBJ1-4|TRBV7-9
ASSSHTGTGEGSNEKLF
>TRBJ2-3|TRBV28
ASRPTGGRFSTDTQY
>TRBJ2-7|TRBV24-1
ATASGRAYSYEQY
>TRBJ2-7|TRBV20-1
SASSLGGSYEQY
>TRBJ1-1|TRBV19
ASSIGQGMVAF
>TRBJ1-1|TRBV5-1
ASRPTANTEAF
>TRBJ2-5|TRBV7-9
AGDPGQGRETQY
>TRBJ2-5|TRBV6-5
ASTRDRGGETQY
>TRBJ2-3|TRBV19
ASSIKTFSSTDTQY
>TRBJ2-7|TRBV19
ASSARTGLFEQY
>TRBJ1-2|TRBV5-4
ASSPNPGDRGMGGYT
>TRBJ2-7|TRBV25-1
ASSGRTVSYEQY
>TRBJ2-7|TRBV10-2
ASSDMRLYYEQY